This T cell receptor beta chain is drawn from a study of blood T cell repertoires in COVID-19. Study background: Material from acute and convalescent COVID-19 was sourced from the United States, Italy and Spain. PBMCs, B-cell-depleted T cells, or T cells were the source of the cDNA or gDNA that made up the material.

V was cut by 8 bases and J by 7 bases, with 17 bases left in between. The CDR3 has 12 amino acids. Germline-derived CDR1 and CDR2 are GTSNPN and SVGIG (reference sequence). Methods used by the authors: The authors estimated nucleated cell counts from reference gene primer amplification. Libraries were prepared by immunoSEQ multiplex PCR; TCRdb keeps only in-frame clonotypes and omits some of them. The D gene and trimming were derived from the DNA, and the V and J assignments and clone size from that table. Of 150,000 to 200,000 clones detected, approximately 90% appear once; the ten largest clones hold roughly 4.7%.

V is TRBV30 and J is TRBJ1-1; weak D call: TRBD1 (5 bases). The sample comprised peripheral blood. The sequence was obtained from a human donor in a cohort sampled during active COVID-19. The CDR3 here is CALGGGLSEAFF. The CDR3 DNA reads TGTGCCCTTGGGGGGGGATTGAGTGAAGCTTTCTTT.